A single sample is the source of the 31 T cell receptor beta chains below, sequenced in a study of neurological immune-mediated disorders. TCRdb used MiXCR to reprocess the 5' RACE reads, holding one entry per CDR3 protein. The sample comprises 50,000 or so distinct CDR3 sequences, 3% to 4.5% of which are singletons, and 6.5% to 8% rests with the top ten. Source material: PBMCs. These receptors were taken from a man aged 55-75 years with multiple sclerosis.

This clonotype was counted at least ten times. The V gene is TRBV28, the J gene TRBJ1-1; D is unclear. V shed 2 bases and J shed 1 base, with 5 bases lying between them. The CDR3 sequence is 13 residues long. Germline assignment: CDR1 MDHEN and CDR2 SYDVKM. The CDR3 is CASSLIGNTEAFF. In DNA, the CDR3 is TGTGCCAGCAGTTTAATTGGGAACACTGAAGCTTTCTTT.

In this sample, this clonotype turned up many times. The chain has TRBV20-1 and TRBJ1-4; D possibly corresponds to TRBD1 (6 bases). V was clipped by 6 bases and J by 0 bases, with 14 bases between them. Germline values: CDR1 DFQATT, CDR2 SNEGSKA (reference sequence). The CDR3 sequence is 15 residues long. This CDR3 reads CSATTGPPTNEKLFF. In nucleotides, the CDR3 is TGCAGTGCAACCACAGGGCCCCCAACTAATGAAAAACTGTTTTTT.

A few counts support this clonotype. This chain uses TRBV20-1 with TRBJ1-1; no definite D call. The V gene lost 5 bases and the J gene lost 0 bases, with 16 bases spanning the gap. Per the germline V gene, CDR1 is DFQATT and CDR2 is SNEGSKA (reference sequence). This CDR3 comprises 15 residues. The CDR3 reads CSAAPVSRVNTEAFF. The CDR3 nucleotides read TGCAGTGCTGCCCCAGTATCGAGGGTGAACACTGAAGCTTTCTTT.

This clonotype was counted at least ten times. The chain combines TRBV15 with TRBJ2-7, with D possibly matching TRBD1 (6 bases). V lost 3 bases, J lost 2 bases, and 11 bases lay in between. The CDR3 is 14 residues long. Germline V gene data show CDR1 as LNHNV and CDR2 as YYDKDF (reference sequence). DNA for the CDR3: TGTGCCACCAGCAGGAAGACAGGTACCTACGAGCAGTACTTC. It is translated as CATSRKTGTYEQYF.

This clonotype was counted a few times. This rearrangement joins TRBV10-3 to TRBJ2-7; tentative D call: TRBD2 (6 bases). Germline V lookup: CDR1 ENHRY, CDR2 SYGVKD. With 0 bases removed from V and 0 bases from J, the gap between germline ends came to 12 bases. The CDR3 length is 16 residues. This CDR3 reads CAISESEGRSSYEQYF. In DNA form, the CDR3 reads TGTGCCATCAGTGAGTCGGAGGGTCGGAGCTCCTACGAGCAGTACTTC.

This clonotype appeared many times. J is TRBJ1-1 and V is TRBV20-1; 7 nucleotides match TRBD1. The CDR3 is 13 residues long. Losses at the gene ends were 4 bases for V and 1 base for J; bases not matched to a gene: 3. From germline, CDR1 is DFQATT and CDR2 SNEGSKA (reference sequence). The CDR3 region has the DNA TGCAGTGCTAAGGGGGCGGAGAACACTGAAGCTTTCTTT. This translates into CSAKGAENTEAFF.

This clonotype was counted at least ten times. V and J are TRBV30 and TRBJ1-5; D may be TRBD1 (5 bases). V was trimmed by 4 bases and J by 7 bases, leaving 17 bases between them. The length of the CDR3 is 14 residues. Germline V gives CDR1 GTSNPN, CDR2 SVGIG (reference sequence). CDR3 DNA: TGTGCCTGGATGCCAGGTTCAGGGAGCCAGCCCCAGCATTTT. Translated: CAWMPGSGSQPQHF.

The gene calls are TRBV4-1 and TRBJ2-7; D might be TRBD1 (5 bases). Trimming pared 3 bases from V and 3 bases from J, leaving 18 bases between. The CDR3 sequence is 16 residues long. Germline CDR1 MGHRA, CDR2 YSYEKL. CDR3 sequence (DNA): TGCGCCAGCAGCCATGACCCGGCCACAGGTCTCTACGAGCAGTACTTC. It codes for CASSHDPATGLYEQYF.

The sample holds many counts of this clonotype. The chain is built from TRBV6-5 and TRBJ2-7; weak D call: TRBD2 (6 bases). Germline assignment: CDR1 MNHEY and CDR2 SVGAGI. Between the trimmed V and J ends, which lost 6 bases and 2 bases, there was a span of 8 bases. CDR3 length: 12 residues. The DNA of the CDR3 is TGTGCCAGCAGGCGGGACGCCTACGAGCAGTACTTC. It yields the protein CASRRDAYEQYF.

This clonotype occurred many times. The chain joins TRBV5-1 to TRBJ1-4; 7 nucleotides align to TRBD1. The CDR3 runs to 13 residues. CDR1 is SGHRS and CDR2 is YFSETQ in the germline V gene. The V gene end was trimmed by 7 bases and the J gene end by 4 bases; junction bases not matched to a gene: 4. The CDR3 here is CASARDSNEKLFF. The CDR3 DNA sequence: TGCGCCAGCGCCCGGGACAGTAATGAAAAACTGTTTTTT.

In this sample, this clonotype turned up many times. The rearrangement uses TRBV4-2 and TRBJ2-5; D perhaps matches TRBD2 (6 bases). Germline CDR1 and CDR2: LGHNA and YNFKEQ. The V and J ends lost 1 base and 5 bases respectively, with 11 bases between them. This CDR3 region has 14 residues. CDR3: CASSQVREPETQYF. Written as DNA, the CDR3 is TGTGCCAGCAGCCAAGTTCGGGAGCCGGAGACCCAGTACTTC.

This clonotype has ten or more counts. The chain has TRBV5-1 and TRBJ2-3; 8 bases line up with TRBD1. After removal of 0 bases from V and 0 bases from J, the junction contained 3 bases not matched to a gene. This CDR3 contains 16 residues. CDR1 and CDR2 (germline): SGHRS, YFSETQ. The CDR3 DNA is TGCGCCAGCAGCTTGGCCGGACAGGGAAGCACAGATACGCAGTATTTT. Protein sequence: CASSLAGQGSTDTQYF. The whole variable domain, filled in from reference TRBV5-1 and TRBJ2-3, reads KAGVTQTPRYLIKTRGQQVTLSCSPISGHRSVSWYQQTPGQGLQFLFEYFSETQRNKGNFPGRFSGRQFSNSRSEMNVSTLELGDSALYLCASSLAGQGSTDTQYFGPGTRLTVL.

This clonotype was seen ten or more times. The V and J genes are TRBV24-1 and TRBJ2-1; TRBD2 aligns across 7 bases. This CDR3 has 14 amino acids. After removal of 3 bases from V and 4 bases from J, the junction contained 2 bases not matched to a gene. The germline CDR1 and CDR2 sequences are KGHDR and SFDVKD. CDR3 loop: CATSDEREYNEQFF. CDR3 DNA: TGTGCCACCAGTGATGAGCGGGAATACAATGAGCAGTTCTTC.

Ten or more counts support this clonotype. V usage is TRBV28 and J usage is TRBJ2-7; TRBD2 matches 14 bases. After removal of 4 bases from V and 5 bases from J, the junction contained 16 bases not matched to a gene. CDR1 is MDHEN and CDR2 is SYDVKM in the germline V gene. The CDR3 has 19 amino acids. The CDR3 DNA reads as TGTGCCAGCAGTTCAACCAGACTAGCGGGAGGGCCTTTGAAAAACGAGCAGTACTTC. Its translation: CASSSTRLAGGPLKNEQYF.

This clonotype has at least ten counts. In DNA form, the CDR3 reads TGCAGTTCATCTCAGGAGGGGGGTCAGCCCCAGCATTTT. Its protein is CSSSQEGGQPQHF. The chain links TRBV20-1 to TRBJ1-5; D might be TRBD1 (6 bases). Deletions cut 8 bases from V and 6 bases from J, with 17 bases between. Germline CDR1 is DFQATT and CDR2 is SNEGSKA (reference sequence). This CDR3 has 13 amino acids.

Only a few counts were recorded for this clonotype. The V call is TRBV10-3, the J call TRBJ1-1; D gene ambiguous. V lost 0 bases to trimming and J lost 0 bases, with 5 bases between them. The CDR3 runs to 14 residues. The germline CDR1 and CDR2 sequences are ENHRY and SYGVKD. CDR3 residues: CAISESTLNTEAFF. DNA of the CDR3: TGTGCCATCAGTGAGTCGACTCTGAACACTGAAGCTTTCTTT.

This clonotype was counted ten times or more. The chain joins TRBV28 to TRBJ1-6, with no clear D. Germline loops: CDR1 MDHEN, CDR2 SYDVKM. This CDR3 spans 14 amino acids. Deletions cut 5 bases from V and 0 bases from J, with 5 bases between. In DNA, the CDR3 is TGTGCCAGCAGTAGGAGCTCCTATAATTCACCCCTCCACTTT. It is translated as CASSRSSYNSPLHF.

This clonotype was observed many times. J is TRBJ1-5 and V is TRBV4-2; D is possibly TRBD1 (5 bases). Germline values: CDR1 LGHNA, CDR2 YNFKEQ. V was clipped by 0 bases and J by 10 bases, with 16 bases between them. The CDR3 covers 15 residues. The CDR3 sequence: CASSQESTALDPQHF. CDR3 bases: TGTGCCAGCAGCCAAGAGTCGACAGCTCTTGATCCCCAGCATTTT.

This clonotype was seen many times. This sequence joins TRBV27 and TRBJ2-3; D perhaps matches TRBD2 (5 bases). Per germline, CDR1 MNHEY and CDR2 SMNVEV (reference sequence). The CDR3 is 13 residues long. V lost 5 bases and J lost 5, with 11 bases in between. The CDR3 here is CASSPDGVDTQYF. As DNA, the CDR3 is TGTGCCAGCAGTCCCGACGGGGTAGATACGCAGTATTTT.

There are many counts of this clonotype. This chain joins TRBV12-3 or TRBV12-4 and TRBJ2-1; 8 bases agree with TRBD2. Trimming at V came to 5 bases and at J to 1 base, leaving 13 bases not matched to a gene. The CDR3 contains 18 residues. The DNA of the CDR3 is TGTGCCAGCAGTCACAACCTCGGGACGGGAGGGTCCTACAATGAGCAGTTCTTC. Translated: CASSHNLGTGGSYNEQFF.

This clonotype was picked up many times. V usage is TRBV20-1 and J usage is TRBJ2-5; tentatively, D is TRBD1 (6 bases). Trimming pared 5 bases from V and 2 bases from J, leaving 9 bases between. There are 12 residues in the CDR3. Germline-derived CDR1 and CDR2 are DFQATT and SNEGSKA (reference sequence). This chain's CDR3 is CSALTGQETQYF. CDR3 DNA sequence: TGCAGTGCTCTCACAGGGCAAGAGACCCAGTACTTC.

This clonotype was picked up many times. CDR3 region: CSASRNSYEQYF. The CDR3 DNA follows: TGCAGTGCTAGCAGGAACTCCTACGAGCAGTACTTC. V gene TRBV20-1 combines with J gene TRBJ2-7; D is uncertain. The V end lost 3 bases, the J end lost 0 bases, and 6 bases lay between the germline ends. Germline assignment: CDR1 DFQATT and CDR2 SNEGSKA (reference sequence). CDR3 length: 12 residues.

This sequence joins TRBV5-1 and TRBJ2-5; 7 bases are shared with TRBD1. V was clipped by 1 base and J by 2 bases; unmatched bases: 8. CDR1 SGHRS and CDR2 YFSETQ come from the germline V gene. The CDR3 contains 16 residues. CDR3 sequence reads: CASSLSGTETQETQYF. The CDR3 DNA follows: TGCGCCAGCAGCTTGTCCGGGACAGAGACACAAGAGACCCAGTACTTC.

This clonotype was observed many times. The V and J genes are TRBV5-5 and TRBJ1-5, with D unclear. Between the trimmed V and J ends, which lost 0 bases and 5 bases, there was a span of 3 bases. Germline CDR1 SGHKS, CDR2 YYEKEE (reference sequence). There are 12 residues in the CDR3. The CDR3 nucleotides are TGTGCCAGCAGCTTGGGGGATCAGCCCCAGCATTTT. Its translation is CASSLGDQPQHF.

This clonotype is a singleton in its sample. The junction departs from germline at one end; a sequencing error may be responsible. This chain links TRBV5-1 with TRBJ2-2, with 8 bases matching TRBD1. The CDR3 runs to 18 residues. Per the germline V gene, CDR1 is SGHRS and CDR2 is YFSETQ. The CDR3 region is CASSLGRTGSLNTGELFF. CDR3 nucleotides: TGTGCCAGCAGCTTGGGGCGGACAGGGAGTCTAAACACCGGGGAGCTGTTTTTT. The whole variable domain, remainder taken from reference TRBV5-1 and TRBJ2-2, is KAGVTQTPRYLIKTRGQQVTLSCSPISGHRSVSWYQQTPGQGLQFLFEYFSETQRNKGNFPGRFSGRQFSNSRSEMNVSTLELGDSALYLCASSLGRTGSLNTGELFFGEGSRLTVL.

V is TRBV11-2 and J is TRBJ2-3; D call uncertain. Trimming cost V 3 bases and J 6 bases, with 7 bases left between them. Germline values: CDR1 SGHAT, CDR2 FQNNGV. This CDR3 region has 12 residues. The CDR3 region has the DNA TGTGCCAGCAGCTTCGCCCTCGATACGCAGTATTTT. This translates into CASSFALDTQYF.

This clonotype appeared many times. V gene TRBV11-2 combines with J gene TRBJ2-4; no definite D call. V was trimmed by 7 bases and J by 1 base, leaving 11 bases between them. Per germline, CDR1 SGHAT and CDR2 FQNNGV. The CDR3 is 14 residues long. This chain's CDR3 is CASTPGSAKNIQYF. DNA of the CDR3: TGTGCCAGCACCCCTGGATCTGCCAAAAACATTCAGTACTTC.

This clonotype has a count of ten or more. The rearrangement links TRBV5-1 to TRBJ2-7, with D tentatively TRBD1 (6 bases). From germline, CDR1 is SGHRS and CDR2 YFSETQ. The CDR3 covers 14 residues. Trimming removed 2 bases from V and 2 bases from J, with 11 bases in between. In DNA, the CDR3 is TGCGCCAGCAGCTTAGAGGACAGCACCTACGAGCAGTACTTC. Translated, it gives CASSLEDSTYEQYF.

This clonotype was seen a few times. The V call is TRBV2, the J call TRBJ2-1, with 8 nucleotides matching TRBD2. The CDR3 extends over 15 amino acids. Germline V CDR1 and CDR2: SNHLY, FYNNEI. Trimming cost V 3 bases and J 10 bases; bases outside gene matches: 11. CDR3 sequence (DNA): TGTGCCAGCAGTGACCCCCTCTCTAGCGGGTCGGAGCAGTTCTTC. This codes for CASSDPLSSGSEQFF.

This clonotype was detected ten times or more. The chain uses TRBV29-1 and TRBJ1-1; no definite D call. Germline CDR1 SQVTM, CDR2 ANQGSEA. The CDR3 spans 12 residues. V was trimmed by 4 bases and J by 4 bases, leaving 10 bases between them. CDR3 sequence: CSVGRRPTEAFF. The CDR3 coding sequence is TGCAGCGTTGGCCGGAGGCCCACTGAAGCTTTCTTT.

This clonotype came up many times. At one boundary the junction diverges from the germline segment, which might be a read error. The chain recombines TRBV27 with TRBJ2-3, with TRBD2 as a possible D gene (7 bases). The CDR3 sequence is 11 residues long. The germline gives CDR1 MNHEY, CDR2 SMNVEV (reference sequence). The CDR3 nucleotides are TGTGCCAGCAGTCCCCCGGGGGGCACGGCATTT. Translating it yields CASSPPGGTAF.